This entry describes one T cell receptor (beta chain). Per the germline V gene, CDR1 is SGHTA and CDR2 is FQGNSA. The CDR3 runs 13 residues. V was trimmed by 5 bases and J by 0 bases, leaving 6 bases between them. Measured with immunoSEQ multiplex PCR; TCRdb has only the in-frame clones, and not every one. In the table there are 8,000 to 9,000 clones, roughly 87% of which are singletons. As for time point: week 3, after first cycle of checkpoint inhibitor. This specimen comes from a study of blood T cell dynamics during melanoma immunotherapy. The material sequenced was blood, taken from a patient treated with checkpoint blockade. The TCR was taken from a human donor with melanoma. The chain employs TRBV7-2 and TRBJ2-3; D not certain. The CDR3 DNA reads TGTGCCAGCAGCCCGTACAGCACAGATACGCAGTATTTT. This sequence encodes CASSPYSTDTQYF.